This T cell receptor (beta chain) was identified during a study of control samples from healthy donors and cancer patients. This table comes from immunoSEQ multiplex PCR, and its TCRdb copy is limited to in-frame clones, with some not included. Here the sample spans 100,000 to 150,000 clones, about nine tenths being singletons. The CDR3 is made up of 14 amino acids. Looked up from germline, CDR1 is ENHRY and CDR2 is SYGVKD. V dropped 2 bases and J dropped 5 bases, with 12 bases sitting between them. This rearrangement joins TRBV10-3 to TRBJ1-2; D is ambiguous. Material: blood. This clonotype was obtained from a man aged 35-49 years in good health. CDR3 nucleotides: TGTGCCATCAGTGAGGGTCTACTCCGGTATGGCTACACCTTC. Residues: CAISEGLLRYGYTF.